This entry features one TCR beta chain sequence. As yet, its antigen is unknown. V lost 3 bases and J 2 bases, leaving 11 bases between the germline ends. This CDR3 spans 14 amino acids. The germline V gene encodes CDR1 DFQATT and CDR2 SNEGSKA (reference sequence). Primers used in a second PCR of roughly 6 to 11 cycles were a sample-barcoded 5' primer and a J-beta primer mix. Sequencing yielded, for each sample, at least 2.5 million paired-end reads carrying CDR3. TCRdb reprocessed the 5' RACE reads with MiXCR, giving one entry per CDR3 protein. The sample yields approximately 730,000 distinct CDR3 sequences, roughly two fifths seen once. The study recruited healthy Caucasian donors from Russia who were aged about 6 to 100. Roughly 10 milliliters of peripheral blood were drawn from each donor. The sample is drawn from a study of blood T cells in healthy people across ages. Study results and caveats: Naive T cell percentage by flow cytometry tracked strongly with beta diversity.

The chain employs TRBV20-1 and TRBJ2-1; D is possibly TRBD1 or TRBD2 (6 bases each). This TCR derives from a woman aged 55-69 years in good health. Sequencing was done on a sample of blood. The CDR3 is CSASAGGPYNEQFF. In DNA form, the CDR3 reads TGCAGTGCTAGTGCCGGGGGCCCCTACAATGAGCAGTTCTTC.